The source of this T cell receptor beta chain is a study of control samples from healthy donors and cancer patients. The V gene lost 5 bases and the J gene lost 7 bases, with 8 bases spanning the gap. The CDR3 loop spans 12 amino acids. Looked up from germline, CDR1 is SGHAT and CDR2 is FQNNGV. Only in-frame clones appear in the TCRdb table, and some are missing; sequencing was by immunoSEQ multiplex PCR. The table has some 410,000 clones, 80% to 95% seen once. The sequence was collected from a man aged 40-50 years with head and neck cancer. This chain joins TRBV11-2 and TRBJ2-2, with D perhaps TRBD2 (5 bases). The sample comprised PBMCs. This CDR3 is CASSQGGGELFF. The CDR3, as DNA: TGTGCCAGCAGCCAAGGAGGCGGGGAGCTGTTTTTT.